This T cell receptor beta chain was captured in a study of siplizumab effects on memory and regulatory T cells. Study-wide findings and caveats: Naive T cells apparently outstripped memory cells in diversity and seemed major alloresponse contributors. For siplizumab cultures, the suppressive function of their proliferating Tregs was not confirmed. Significant reduction of alloreactive sequences traceable to unstimulated CD4+ memory cells was observed with siplizumab.

Germline V gives CDR1 GTSNPN, CDR2 SVGIG (reference sequence). This CDR3 comprises 12 residues. Between the trimmed V and J ends, which lost 3 bases and 5 bases, there was a span of 9 bases. About this clone: Antigen: not known.

Around 96,000 TCR templates were measured in each sample. Sequenced by immunoSEQ multiplex PCR; TCRdb stores in-frame clones only, minus some. The sample has about 110,000 clones; roughly 94% are singletons. This sequence was found in a human donor in good health. This chain connects TRBV30 to TRBJ2-3; maybe TRBD1 (6 bases). The sequenced sample consisted of Tregs sorted from blood. CDR3 nucleotides: TGTGCCTGGAGCGGGACAAGAGATACGCAGTATTTT. Translated: CAWSGTRDTQYF.